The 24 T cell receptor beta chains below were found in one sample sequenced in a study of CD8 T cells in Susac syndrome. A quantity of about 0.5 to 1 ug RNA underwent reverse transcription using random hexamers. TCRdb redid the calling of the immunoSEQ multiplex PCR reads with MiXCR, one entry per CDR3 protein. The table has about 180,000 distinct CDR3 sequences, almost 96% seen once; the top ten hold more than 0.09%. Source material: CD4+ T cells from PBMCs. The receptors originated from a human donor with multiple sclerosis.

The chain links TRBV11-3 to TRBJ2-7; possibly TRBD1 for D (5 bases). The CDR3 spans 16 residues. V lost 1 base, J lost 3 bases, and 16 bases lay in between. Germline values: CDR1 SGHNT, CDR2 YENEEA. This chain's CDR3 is CASSLGFRDGDYEQYF. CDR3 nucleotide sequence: TGTGCCAGCAGCTTAGGGTTCAGGGATGGGGACTACGAGCAGTACTTC.

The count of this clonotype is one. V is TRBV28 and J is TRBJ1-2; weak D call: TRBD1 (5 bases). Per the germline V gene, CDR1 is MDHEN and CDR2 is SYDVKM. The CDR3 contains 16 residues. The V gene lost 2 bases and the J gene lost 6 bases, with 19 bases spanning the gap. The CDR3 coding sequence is TGTGCCAGCAGTTTAAGTGGGAGGGGCAGGTGGGATGGCTACACCTTC. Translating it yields CASSLSGRGRWDGYTF.

In DNA form, the CDR3 reads TGTGCCAGCAGCCAACGCCACGGGGACGGCTACACCTTC. Residues: CASSQRHGDGYTF. The J gene is TRBJ1-2, the V gene TRBV3-1; maybe TRBD1 (5 bases). The CDR3 consists of 13 residues. CDR1 LGHDT and CDR2 YNNKEL come from the germline V gene (reference sequence). V lost 2 bases to trimming and J lost 8 bases, with 12 bases between them.

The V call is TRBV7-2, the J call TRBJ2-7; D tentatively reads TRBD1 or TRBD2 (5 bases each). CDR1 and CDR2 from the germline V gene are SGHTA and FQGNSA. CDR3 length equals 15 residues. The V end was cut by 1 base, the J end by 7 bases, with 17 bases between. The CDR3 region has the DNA TGTGCCAGCAGCTTAGGAGGTGGGGGAAAACAAGAGCAGTACTTC. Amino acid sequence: CASSLGGGGKQEQYF.

This CDR3 reads CASSHSVGRGNSPLHF. CDR3 coding DNA: TGTGCCAGCAGCCACAGCGTGGGCAGGGGTAATTCACCCCTCCACTTT. The chain employs TRBV7-2 and TRBJ1-6; D may be TRBD1 (6 bases). This CDR3 spans 16 amino acids. Looked up from germline, CDR1 is SGHTA and CDR2 is FQGNSA. Trimming cost V 5 bases and J 6 bases, with 17 bases left between them.

The CDR3, as DNA: TGCAGCGTTGGGCAGGGAGGTCAGCCCCAGCATTTT. Translated: CSVGQGGQPQHF. V is TRBV29-1 and J is TRBJ1-5, with a tentative D call TRBD1 (5 bases). The CDR3 extends over 12 amino acids. Germline V gives CDR1 SQVTM, CDR2 ANQGSEA. V gave up 4 bases and J gave up 6 bases, with 10 bases separating them.

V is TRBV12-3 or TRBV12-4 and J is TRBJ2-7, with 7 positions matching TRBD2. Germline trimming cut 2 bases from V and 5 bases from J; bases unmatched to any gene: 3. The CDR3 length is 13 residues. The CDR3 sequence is CASSLRDYDEQYF. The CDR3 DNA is TGTGCCAGCAGTTTAAGGGACTACGACGAGCAGTACTTC.

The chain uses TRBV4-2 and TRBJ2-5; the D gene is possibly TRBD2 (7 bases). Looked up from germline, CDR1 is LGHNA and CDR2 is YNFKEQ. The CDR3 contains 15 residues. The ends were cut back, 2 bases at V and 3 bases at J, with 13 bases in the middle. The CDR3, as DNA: TGTGCCAGCAGCCAACAGCAGGGGAGGGAAGAGACCCAGTACTTC. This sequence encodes CASSQQQGREETQYF.

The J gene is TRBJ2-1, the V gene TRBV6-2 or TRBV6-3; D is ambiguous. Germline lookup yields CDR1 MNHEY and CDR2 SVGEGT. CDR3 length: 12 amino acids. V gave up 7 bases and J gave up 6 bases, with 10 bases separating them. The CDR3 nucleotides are TGTGCCAGCACCCACCAGATCAATGAGCAGTTCTTC. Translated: CASTHQINEQFF.

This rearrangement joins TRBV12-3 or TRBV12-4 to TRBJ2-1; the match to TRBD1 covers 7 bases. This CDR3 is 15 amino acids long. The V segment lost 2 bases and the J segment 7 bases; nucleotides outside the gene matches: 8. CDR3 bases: TGTGCCAGCAGTTTAAGCAGGGGGTCTTGGAATGAGCAGTTCTTC. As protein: CASSLSRGSWNEQFF.

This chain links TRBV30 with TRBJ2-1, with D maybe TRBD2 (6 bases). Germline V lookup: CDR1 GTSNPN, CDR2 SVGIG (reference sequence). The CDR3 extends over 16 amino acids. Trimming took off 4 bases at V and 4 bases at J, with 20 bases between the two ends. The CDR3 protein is CAWTRDGGAGYNEQFF. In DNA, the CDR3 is TGTGCCTGGACCCGAGACGGAGGGGCCGGATACAATGAGCAGTTCTTC. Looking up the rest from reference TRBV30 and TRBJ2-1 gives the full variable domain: SQTIHQWPATLVQPVGSPLSLECTVEGTSNPNLYWYRQAAGRGLQLLFYSVGIGQISSEVPQNLSASRPQDRQFILSSKKLLLSDSGFYLCAWTRDGGAGYNEQFFGPGTRLTVL.

CDR3: CASRGDADTQYF. The DNA for the CDR3 is TGTGCCAGCAGGGGAGACGCAGATACGCAGTATTTT. The gene calls are TRBV13 and TRBJ2-3, with a weak D call TRBD2 (5 bases). V dropped 6 bases and J dropped 4 bases, with 8 bases sitting between them. The CDR3 runs 12 residues. CDR1 and CDR2 from the germline V gene are PRHDT and FYEKMQ (reference sequence).

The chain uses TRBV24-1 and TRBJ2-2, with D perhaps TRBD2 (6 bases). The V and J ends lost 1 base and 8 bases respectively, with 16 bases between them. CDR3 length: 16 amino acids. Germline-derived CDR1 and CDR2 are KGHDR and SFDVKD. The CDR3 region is CATSDFAGSATGELFF. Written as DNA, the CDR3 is TGTGCCACCAGTGATTTCGCGGGGTCCGCGACGGGGGAGCTGTTTTTT.

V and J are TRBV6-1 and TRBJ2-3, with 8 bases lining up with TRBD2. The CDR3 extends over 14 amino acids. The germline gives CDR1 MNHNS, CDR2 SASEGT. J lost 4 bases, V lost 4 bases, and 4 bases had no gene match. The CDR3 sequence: CASSAREGADTQYF. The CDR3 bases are TGTGCCAGCAGTGCCCGGGAGGGTGCAGATACGCAGTATTTT.

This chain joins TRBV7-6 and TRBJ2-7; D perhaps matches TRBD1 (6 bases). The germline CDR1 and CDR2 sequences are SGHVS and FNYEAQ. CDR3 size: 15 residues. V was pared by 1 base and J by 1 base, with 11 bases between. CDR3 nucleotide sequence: TGTGCCAGCAGCTTAGGACCACAGGGATCCTACGAGCAGTACTTC. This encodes CASSLGPQGSYEQYF.

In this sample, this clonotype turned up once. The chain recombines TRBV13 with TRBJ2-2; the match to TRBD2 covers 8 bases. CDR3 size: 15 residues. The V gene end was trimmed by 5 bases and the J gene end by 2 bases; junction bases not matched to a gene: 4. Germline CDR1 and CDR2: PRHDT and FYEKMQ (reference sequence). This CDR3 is CASSASGSNTGELFF. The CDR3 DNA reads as TGTGCCAGCAGCGCCAGCGGGAGCAACACCGGGGAGCTGTTTTTT.

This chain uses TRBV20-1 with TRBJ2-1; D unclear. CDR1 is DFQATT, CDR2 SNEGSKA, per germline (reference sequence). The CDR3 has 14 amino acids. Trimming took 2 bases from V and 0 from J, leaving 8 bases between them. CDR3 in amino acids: CSARPAVSYNEQFF. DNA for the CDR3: TGCAGTGCTAGACCGGCCGTCTCCTACAATGAGCAGTTCTTC.

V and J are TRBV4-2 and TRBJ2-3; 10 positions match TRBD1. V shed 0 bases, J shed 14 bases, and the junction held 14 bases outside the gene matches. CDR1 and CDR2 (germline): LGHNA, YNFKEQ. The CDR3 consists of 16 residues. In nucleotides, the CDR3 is TGTGCCAGCAGCCAAGATCAATCAGTTCCGGGACAGGGGATGTATTTT. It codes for CASSQDQSVPGQGMYF.

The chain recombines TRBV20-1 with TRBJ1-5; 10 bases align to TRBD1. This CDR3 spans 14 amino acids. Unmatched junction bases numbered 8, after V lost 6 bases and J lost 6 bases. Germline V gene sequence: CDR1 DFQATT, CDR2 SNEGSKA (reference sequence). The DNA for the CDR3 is TGCAGTGCATGGGACAGGGGAGTGGGTCAGCCCCAGCATTTT. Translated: CSAWDRGVGQPQHF.

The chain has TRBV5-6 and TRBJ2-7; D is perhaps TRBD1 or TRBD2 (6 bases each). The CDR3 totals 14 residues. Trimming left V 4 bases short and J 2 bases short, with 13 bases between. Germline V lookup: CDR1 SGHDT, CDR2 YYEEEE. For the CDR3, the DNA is TGTGCCAGCAGCGGGGGCCGGGGGACCTACGAGCAGTACTTC. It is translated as CASSGGRGTYEQYF.

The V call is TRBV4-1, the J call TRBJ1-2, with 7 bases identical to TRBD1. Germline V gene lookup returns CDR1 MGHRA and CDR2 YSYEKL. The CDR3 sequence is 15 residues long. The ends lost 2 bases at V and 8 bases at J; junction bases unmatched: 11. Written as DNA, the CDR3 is TGCGCCAGCAGCCAAACCCCTGGACAGGAGAGAGGCTACACCTTC. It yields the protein CASSQTPGQERGYTF.

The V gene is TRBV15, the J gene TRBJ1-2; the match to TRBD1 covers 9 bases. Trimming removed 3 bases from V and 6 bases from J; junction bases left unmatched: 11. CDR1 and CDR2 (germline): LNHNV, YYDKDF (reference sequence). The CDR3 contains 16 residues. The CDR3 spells CATSSLQWDREDGYTF. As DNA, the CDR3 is TGTGCCACCAGCAGCCTTCAGTGGGACAGGGAGGATGGCTACACCTTC.

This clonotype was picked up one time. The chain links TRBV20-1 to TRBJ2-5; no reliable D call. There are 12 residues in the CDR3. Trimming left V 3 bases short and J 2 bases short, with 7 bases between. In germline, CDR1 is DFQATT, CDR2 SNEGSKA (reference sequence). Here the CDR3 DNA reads TGCAGTGCTAGGTCCGGACAAGAGACCCAGTACTTC. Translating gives CSARSGQETQYF.

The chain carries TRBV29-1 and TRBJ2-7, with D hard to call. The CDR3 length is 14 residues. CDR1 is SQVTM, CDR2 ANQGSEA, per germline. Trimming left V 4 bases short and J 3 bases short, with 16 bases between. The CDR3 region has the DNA TGCAGCGTTGGGGTCATAGGACGTCTCTACGAGCAGTACTTC. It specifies CSVGVIGRLYEQYF.